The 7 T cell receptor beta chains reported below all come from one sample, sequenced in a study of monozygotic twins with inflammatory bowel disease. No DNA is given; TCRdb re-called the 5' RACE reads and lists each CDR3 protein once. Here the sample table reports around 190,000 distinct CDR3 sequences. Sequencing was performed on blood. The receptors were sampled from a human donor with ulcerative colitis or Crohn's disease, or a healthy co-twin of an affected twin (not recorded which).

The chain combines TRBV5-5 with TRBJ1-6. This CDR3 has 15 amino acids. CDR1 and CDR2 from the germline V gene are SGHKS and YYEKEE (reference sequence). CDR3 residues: CASSLREGLKSPLHF.

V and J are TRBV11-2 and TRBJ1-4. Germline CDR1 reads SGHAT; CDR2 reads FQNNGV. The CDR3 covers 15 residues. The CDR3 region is CASSSTLESGEKLFF.

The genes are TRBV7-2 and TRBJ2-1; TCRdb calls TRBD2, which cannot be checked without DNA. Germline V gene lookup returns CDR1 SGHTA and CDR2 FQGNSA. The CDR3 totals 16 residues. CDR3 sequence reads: CASSYGLAGGSNEQFF.

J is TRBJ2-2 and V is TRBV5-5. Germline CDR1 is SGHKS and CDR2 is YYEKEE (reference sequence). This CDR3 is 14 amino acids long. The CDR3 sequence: CASSLGRTPGSCFF.

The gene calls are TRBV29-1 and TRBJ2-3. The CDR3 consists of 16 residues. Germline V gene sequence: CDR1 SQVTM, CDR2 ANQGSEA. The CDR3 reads CSVEDRRPASTDTQYF.

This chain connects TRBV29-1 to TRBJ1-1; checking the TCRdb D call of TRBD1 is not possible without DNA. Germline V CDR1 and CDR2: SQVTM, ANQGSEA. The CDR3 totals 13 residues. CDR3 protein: CSGTTGQGTEAFF.

The CDR3 region is CASSPVRTEAFF. The chain recombines TRBV18 with TRBJ1-1. The CDR3 is 12 residues long. CDR1 and CDR2 (germline): KGHSH, LQKENI. Using reference TRBV18 and TRBJ1-1 for the parts outside the CDR3, the full variable domain is NAGVMQNPRHLVRRRGQEARLRCSPMKGHSHVYWYRQLPEEGLKFMVYLQKENIIDESGMPKERFSAEFPKEGPSILRIQQVVRGDSAAYFCASSPVRTEAFFGQGTRLTVV.